The 20 T cell receptor beta chains presented below share a single source sample, sequenced in a study of response to subunit inactivated influenza vaccine. TCRdb re-analysed the RT-PCR reads in MiXCR, keeping a single row per CDR3 protein. The sample has over 450,000 distinct CDR3 sequences, approximately 12% seen once. This specimen consisted of PBMCs from blood, obtained 45 days after vaccination. The origin of the receptors is a man aged 45-60 years who received an inactivated influenza vaccine.

This clonotype has just a few counts. The chain uses TRBV10-3 and TRBJ2-7; TRBD1 matches 7 bases. The CDR3 is 13 amino acids. Germline CDR1 is ENHRY and CDR2 is SYGVKD. J gave up 4 bases and V 4 bases, and 4 bases lay outside the gene matches. The CDR3 nucleotides read TGTGCCATCAGTGGTGGGACAGAGTACGAGCAGTACTTC. It specifies CAISGGTEYEQYF.

In this sample, this clonotype turned up a few times. The chain uses TRBV4-2 and TRBJ2-7; 7 positions agree with TRBD1. Germline values: CDR1 LGHNA, CDR2 YNFKEQ. The CDR3 loop spans 17 amino acids. After removal of 0 bases from V and 5 bases from J, the junction contained 13 bases not matched to a gene. The CDR3 nucleotides are TGTGCCAGCAGCCAAGACCTATATTTGTACGGGACAGACGAGCAGTACTTC. Its translation: CASSQDLYLYGTDEQYF.

The rearrangement links TRBV11-2 to TRBJ2-1; D tentatively reads TRBD1 or TRBD2 (5 bases each). Germline loops: CDR1 SGHAT, CDR2 FQNNGV. This CDR3 comprises 18 residues. Trimming took 1 base from V and 7 from J, leaving 23 bases between them. CDR3 nucleotides: TGTGCCAGCAGCTTAGGGGGGTGGGGAGATCTTGACGGGAATGAGCAGTTCTTC. The encoded protein is CASSLGGWGDLDGNEQFF. The complete variable domain, with remaining parts taken from reference TRBV11-2 and TRBJ2-1, reads EAGVAQSPRYKIIEKRQSVAFWCNPISGHATLYWYQQILGQGPKLLIQFQNNGVVDDSQLPKDRFSAERLKGVDSTLKIQPAKLEDSAVYLCASSLGGWGDLDGNEQFFGPGTRLTVL.

This clonotype was seen more than once but under ten times. The chain uses TRBV28 and TRBJ2-7, with D tentatively TRBD1 (6 bases). V was shortened by 8 bases and J by 2 bases, with 13 bases between the two germline ends. Germline-derived CDR1 and CDR2 are MDHEN and SYDVKM. The CDR3 totals 13 residues. CDR3 protein: CASGRTATYEQYF. CDR3 DNA: TGTGCCAGCGGTCGGACAGCCACCTACGAGCAGTACTTC.

This clonotype was counted at least ten times. The chain links TRBV7-2 to TRBJ1-1, with D possibly being TRBD1 (5 bases). Trimming took 0 bases from V and 6 from J, leaving 14 bases between them. The germline V gene encodes CDR1 SGHTA and CDR2 FQGNSA. The CDR3 is 15 residues long. CDR3 coding DNA: TGTGCCAGCAGCTTAGCGGTTGATTTGGGGGCTGAAGCTTTCTTT. Amino acids: CASSLAVDLGAEAFF.

CDR3 bases: TGTGCCAGCAGTCCCTCAGACAGGGCGAACACCGGGGAGCTGTTTTTT. It yields the protein CASSPSDRANTGELFF. The J gene is TRBJ2-2, the V gene TRBV6-1; the match to TRBD1 covers 7 bases. The trim removed 5 bases at V and 0 bases at J, leaving 6 bases unmatched. Germline-derived CDR1 and CDR2 are MNHNS and SASEGT. This CDR3 spans 16 amino acids.

The chain employs TRBV20-1 and TRBJ2-7; D not certain. The length of the CDR3 is 14 residues. Trimming left V 2 bases short and J 1 base short, with 12 bases between. Per germline, CDR1 DFQATT and CDR2 SNEGSKA (reference sequence). The CDR3 spells CSARPTDRSYEQYF. CDR3 bases: TGCAGTGCTAGACCGACGGATAGGTCCTACGAGCAGTACTTC.

This clonotype was recorded a few times. The V gene is TRBV20-1, the J gene TRBJ2-7, with no clear D. The CDR3 has 15 residues. The V gene lost 0 bases and the J gene lost 0 bases, with 12 bases spanning the gap. Germline CDR1 DFQATT, CDR2 SNEGSKA (reference sequence). CDR3 coding DNA: TGCAGTGCTAGAGATCTGGTGGGCAGCTCCTACGAGCAGTACTTC. It codes for CSARDLVGSSYEQYF.

The table lists this clonotype with a few counts. The genes are TRBV20-1 and TRBJ1-1, with D possibly being TRBD1 (6 bases). V lost 2 bases and J 5 bases, leaving 12 bases between the germline ends. The CDR3 is made up of 13 amino acids. The germline V gene has CDR1 DFQATT and CDR2 SNEGSKA (reference sequence). The CDR3 nucleotides read TGCAGTGCTAGATGGGGGGCGCAGACTGAAGCTTTCTTT. It yields the protein CSARWGAQTEAFF.

This clonotype was observed at least ten times. The rearrangement joins TRBV4-2 to TRBJ1-1; 11 nucleotides match TRBD1. The V gene's germline CDR1 is LGHNA and CDR2 YNFKEQ. The CDR3 contains 16 residues. Losses at the gene ends were 1 base for V and 4 bases for J; bases not matched to a gene: 5. The CDR3 DNA reads TGTGCCAGCAGCCAAGGGCGGGGACAGGGGGGCACTGAAGCTTTCTTT. Its translation: CASSQGRGQGGTEAFF.

The V call is TRBV14, the J call TRBJ1-1; D unclear. There are 10 residues in the CDR3. V was clipped by 3 bases and J by 7 bases, with 3 bases between them. Germline loops: CDR1 SGHDN, CDR2 FVKESK. CDR3 protein: CASSHLEAFF. The DNA of the CDR3 is TGTGCCAGCAGCCACCTTGAAGCTTTCTTT.

The gene calls are TRBV10-3 and TRBJ2-5, with D perhaps given as TRBD1 or TRBD2 (5 bases each). V was clipped by 6 bases and J by 7 bases, with 21 bases between them. Germline V lookup: CDR1 ENHRY, CDR2 SYGVKD. The CDR3 sequence is 15 residues long. The CDR3 here is CAISGRQRGFGTQYF. For the CDR3, the DNA is TGTGCCATCAGCGGAAGACAGCGCGGGTTTGGGACCCAGTACTTC.

The table lists this clonotype with a few counts. This chain links TRBV12-3 or TRBV12-4 with TRBJ2-2, with no clear D. V lost 7 bases to trimming and J lost 6 bases, with 6 bases between them. The CDR3 consists of 11 residues. CDR3 DNA: TGTGCCAGCACCTTCGCCGGGGAGCTGTTTTTT. This translates into CASTFAGELFF.

The rearrangement joins TRBV4-2 to TRBJ1-2; TRBD1 matches 11 bases. Per the germline V gene, CDR1 is LGHNA and CDR2 is YNFKEQ. The CDR3 loop spans 17 amino acids. Trimming removed 3 bases from V and 1 base from J; junction bases left unmatched: 7. CDR3 in amino acids: CASSHSGQGARNYGYTF. In nucleotides, the CDR3 is TGTGCCAGCAGCCATTCCGGACAGGGGGCGCGTAACTATGGCTACACCTTC.

J is TRBJ2-3 and V is TRBV20-1; no clear D. This CDR3 has 13 residues. Germline CDR1 DFQATT, CDR2 SNEGSKA (reference sequence). Trimming pared 5 bases from V and 2 bases from J, leaving 11 bases between. CDR3 sequence (DNA): TGCAGTGCTCATGAGGCAAACACAGATACGCAGTATTTT. Translated: CSAHEANTDTQYF.

The chain employs TRBV7-2 and TRBJ2-3; TRBD2 matches 8 bases. The CDR3 spans 17 residues. The germline gives CDR1 SGHTA, CDR2 FQGNSA. With 0 bases clipped from V and 2 bases from J, the junction kept 7 bases outside the gene matches. Written as DNA, the CDR3 is TGTGCCAGCAGCTTAGCGCGGCTAGCGGGCCCCACAGATACGCAGTATTTT. Translated: CASSLARLAGPTDTQYF.

Ten or more counts support this clonotype. This rearrangement joins TRBV12-3 or TRBV12-4 to TRBJ1-1; D perhaps matches TRBD1 (5 bases). V lost 1 base and J lost 4, with 10 bases in between. This CDR3 is 14 amino acids long. The CDR3 coding sequence is TGTGCCAGCAGTTTAGTGCAGGGAGGCACTGAAGCTTTCTTT. Translated: CASSLVQGGTEAFF.

This sequence joins TRBV5-1 and TRBJ2-5; TRBD2 might be the D (6 bases). Germline CDR1 and CDR2: SGHRS and YFSETQ. The CDR3 is made up of 14 amino acids. The ends were cut back, 3 bases at V and 5 bases at J, with 14 bases in the middle. The CDR3 DNA reads as TGCGCCAGCAGCTCCGGGACTGGGGATGAGACCCAGTACTTC. It translates to CASSSGTGDETQYF.

CDR3 nucleotides: TGTGCCAGCAGCGTGACCACTTCGTGGGAGCAGTTCTTC. Translated, it gives CASSVTTSWEQFF. The J gene is TRBJ2-1, the V gene TRBV9; D remains unclear. The germline V and J ends were trimmed by 2 bases and 10 bases, with 13 bases remaining between them. This CDR3 spans 13 amino acids. Germline V gives CDR1 SGDLS, CDR2 YYNGEE.

This clonotype was detected only a few times. J is TRBJ2-2 and V is TRBV12-3 or TRBV12-4, with D possibly being TRBD1 (6 bases). This CDR3 region has 15 residues. The V end lost 6 bases, the J end lost 1 base, and 12 bases lay between the germline ends. The DNA for the CDR3 is TGTGCCAGCAGACATGGACAGTTGAACACCGGGGAGCTGTTTTTT. It codes for CASRHGQLNTGELFF.